This note documents a single TCR beta chain sequence. The antigen remains undetermined. The length of the CDR3 is 12 residues. Trimming removed 5 bases from V and 4 bases from J, with 9 bases in between. CDR1 and CDR2 (germline): MNHEY, SVGAGI. Profiling relied on immunoSEQ multiplex PCR, and the TCRdb table lists in-frame clones only, not all of them. This table holds 95,000 to 150,000 clones, more than 95% found once. The sample belongs to a study of cytomegalovirus exposure and HLA in healthy donors. Study-wide results and caveats: The authors confirmed in vitro that a few CMV-associated chains were specific for CMV antigens. According to the study, 150 to 200 TCR beta chains were cytomegalovirus-associated. Most TCR sequences proved rare, with some public TCRs found in many donors.

The rearrangement joins TRBV6-5 to TRBJ2-7; possibly TRBD1 for D (6 bases). Sequenced material: PBMCs. The clonotype was recovered from a man aged 18 to 30 in good health and CMV-seronegative. CDR3: CASSQDSYEQYF. In nucleotides, the CDR3 is TGTGCCAGCAGTCAGGACAGTTACGAGCAGTACTTC.